This T cell receptor (beta chain) was obtained from a study of blood T cells in healthy people across ages. CDR1 LNHDA and CDR2 SQIVND come from the germline V gene (reference sequence). The CDR3 has 13 amino acids. V lost 4 bases and J 8 bases, leaving 9 bases between the germline ends. Findings of the study overall: TCR beta diversity tracked closely with naive T cell percentage.

This clonotype was seen a handful of times. The antigen is undetermined. A J-beta primer mix and a sample-barcoded 5' primer were used in a second PCR of roughly 7 to 12 cycles. Each CDR3 protein gets one entry after TCRdb re-called the 5' RACE reads with MiXCR. Here the sample spans 500,000 to 550,000 distinct CDR3 sequences, 24% being singletons. These same records also appear under a second study, on T cells of mothers and their children. In that study: None of the identified T cell clones proved to be persistent microchimeric clones.

The rearrangement links TRBV19 to TRBJ1-6, with D maybe TRBD1 (6 bases). The sequence was obtained from a boy between 10 and 17 years old in good health. The specimen was blood. The CDR3: CASSTRQDSPLHF. DNA for the CDR3: TGTGCCAGTAGTACCCGACAGGATTCACCCCTCCACTTT.